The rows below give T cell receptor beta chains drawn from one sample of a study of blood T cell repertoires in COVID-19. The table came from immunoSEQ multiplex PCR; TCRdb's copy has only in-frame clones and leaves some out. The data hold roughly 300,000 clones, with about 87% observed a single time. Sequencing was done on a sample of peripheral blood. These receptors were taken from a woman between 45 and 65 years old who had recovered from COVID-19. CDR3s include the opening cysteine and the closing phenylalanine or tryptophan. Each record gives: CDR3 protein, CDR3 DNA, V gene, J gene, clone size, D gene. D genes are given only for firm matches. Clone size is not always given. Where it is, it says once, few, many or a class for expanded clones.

CDR3 protein: CASSIPTGSETEAFF
CDR3 DNA: TGTGCCAGCAGCATTCCGACAGGGTCGGAAACTGAAGCTTTCTTT
V gene: TRBV7-9
J gene: TRBJ1-1
clone size: .
D gene: TRBD1

CDR3 protein: CASSVDGDYEQYF
CDR3 DNA: TGTGCCAGCAGCGTAGATGGAGACTACGAGCAGTACTTC
V gene: TRBV9
J gene: TRBJ2-7
clone size: .
D gene: .

CDR3 protein: CSVAAASGRYTDTQYF
CDR3 DNA: TGCAGCGTTGCAGCTGCTAGCGGGAGGTACACAGATACGCAGTATTTT
V gene: TRBV29-1
J gene: TRBJ2-3
clone size: .
D gene: TRBD2

CDR3 protein: CATSRDPGGNSPLHF
CDR3 DNA: TGTGCCACCAGCAGAGATCCAGGGGGCAATTCACCCCTCCACTTT
V gene: TRBV15
J gene: TRBJ1-6
clone size: .
D gene: TRBD1

CDR3 protein: CATSDFGAGKSGNTIYF
CDR3 DNA: TGTGCCACCAGTGATTTCGGCGCAGGGAAGTCTGGAAACACCATATATTTT
V gene: TRBV24-1
J gene: TRBJ1-3
clone size: .
D gene: .

CDR3 protein: CASSDRASGANVLTF
CDR3 DNA: TGTGCCAGTAGTGACAGGGCCTCTGGGGCCAACGTCCTGACTTTC
V gene: TRBV19
J gene: TRBJ2-6
clone size: .
D gene: TRBD1

CDR3 protein: CASSGRTSGLTQYF
CDR3 DNA: TGTGCCAGCAGCGGGCGGACTAGCGGACTCACGCAGTATTTT
V gene: TRBV7-2
J gene: TRBJ2-3
clone size: .
D gene: TRBD2

CDR3 protein: CASSLELAGGNEQFF
CDR3 DNA: TGTGCCAGCAGCTTAGAGCTAGCGGGAGGGAATGAGCAGTTCTTC
V gene: TRBV7-8
J gene: TRBJ2-1
clone size: .
D gene: TRBD2

CDR3 protein: CASSLLSGGNQPQHF
CDR3 DNA: TGTGCCAGCAGTTTATTATCAGGGGGCAATCAGCCCCAGCATTTT
V gene: TRBV28
J gene: TRBJ1-5
clone size: once
D gene: .

CDR3 protein: CASSPRTSGEGEQYF
CDR3 DNA: TGTGCCAGTAGTCCAAGAACTAGCGGGGAAGGCGAGCAGTACTTC
V gene: TRBV19
J gene: TRBJ2-7
clone size: .
D gene: TRBD2

CDR3 protein: CASSPFDRGATQYF
CDR3 DNA: TGTGCCAGCAGTCCCTTCGACCGTGGGGCTACGCAGTATTTT
V gene: TRBV13
J gene: TRBJ2-3
clone size: .
D gene: .

CDR3 protein: CSAAGPYEQYF
CDR3 DNA: TGCAGTGCAGCGGGACCTTACGAGCAGTACTTC
V gene: TRBV20-1
J gene: TRBJ2-7
clone size: once
D gene: TRBD2

CDR3 protein: CASGVVTGNEKLFF
CDR3 DNA: TGTGCCAGCGGGGTCGTGACAGGGAATGAAAAACTGTTTTTT
V gene: TRBV28
J gene: TRBJ1-4
clone size: .
D gene: TRBD1

CDR3 protein: CASSFERGPPYEQYF
CDR3 DNA: TGCGCCAGCAGTTTTGAGCGGGGGCCCCCCTACGAGCAGTACTTC
V gene: TRBV5-1
J gene: TRBJ2-7
clone size: .
D gene: TRBD2

CDR3 protein: CASSFRADNEQFF
CDR3 DNA: TGTGCCAGCAGTTTTCGTGCGGACAATGAGCAGTTCTTC
V gene: TRBV27
J gene: TRBJ2-1
clone size: .
D gene: .

CDR3 protein: CASSPQMAFLETQYF
CDR3 DNA: TGTGCCAGCAGCCCCCAAATGGCATTTTTAGAGACCCAGTACTTC
V gene: TRBV7-2
J gene: TRBJ2-5
clone size: .
D gene: .

CDR3 protein: CSIGQEYGYTF
CDR3 DNA: TGCAGCATCGGACAAGAATATGGCTACACCTTC
V gene: TRBV20-1
J gene: TRBJ1-2
clone size: .
D gene: .

CDR3 protein: CASSETGTANQPQHF
CDR3 DNA: TGTGCCAGCAGTGAAACCGGGACAGCCAATCAGCCCCAGCATTTT
V gene: TRBV6-1
J gene: TRBJ1-5
clone size: few
D gene: TRBD1

CDR3 protein: CAISESSGMSTEAFF
CDR3 DNA: TGTGCCATCAGTGAGTCGAGCGGCATGAGCACTGAAGCTTTCTTT
V gene: TRBV10-3
J gene: TRBJ1-1
clone size: .
D gene: .

CDR3 protein: CASSLSRGTDTQYF
CDR3 DNA: TGCGCCAGCAGCCTCTCTCGGGGTACAGATACGCAGTATTTT
V gene: TRBV4-3
J gene: TRBJ2-3
clone size: .
D gene: .

CDR3 protein: CASSERTAASRAFF
CDR3 DNA: TGTGCCAGCAGTGAAAGGACAGCGGCATCGCGAGCTTTCTTT
V gene: TRBV2
J gene: TRBJ1-1
clone size: .
D gene: .

CDR3 protein: CASTPDRSNYGYTF
CDR3 DNA: TGTGCCAGCACCCCGGACAGATCTAACTATGGCTACACCTTC
V gene: TRBV7-8
J gene: TRBJ1-2
clone size: once
D gene: .

CDR3 protein: CASSLGFPYEQYF
CDR3 DNA: TGTGCCAGCAGTTTGGGCTTTCCCTACGAGCAGTACTTC
V gene: TRBV12-3/TRBV12-4
J gene: TRBJ2-7
clone size: .
D gene: .

CDR3 protein: CAWSSGTGYYGYTF
CDR3 DNA: TGTGCCTGGAGTTCCGGGACAGGATACTATGGCTACACCTTC
V gene: TRBV30
J gene: TRBJ1-2
clone size: .
D gene: TRBD1

CDR3 protein: CSVLTGGGYEQYF
CDR3 DNA: TGCAGCGTCTTGACAGGGGGCGGGTACGAGCAGTACTTC
V gene: TRBV29-1
J gene: TRBJ2-7
clone size: .
D gene: TRBD1

CDR3 protein: CASSSALGQGEFTNEKLFF
CDR3 DNA: TGTGCCAGCAGCTCCGCCCTTGGACAGGGTGAATTTACTAATGAAAAACTGTTTTTT
V gene: TRBV28
J gene: TRBJ1-4
clone size: once
D gene: TRBD1

CDR3 protein: CSVNRGETQYF
CDR3 DNA: TGCAGCGTTAACAGAGGGGAGACCCAGTACTTC
V gene: TRBV29-1
J gene: TRBJ2-5
clone size: .
D gene: .

CDR3 protein: CASSGRGLALNEQFF
CDR3 DNA: TGTGCCAGCAGTGGGCGGGGACTAGCGTTGAATGAGCAGTTCTTC
V gene: TRBV28
J gene: TRBJ2-1
clone size: .
D gene: TRBD2

CDR3 protein: CASSFSQGLDYGYTF
CDR3 DNA: TGTGCCAGCAGCTTCTCACAGGGGCTAGACTATGGCTACACCTTC
V gene: TRBV7-9
J gene: TRBJ1-2
clone size: few
D gene: TRBD1

CDR3 protein: CASRVYSLTAQHF
CDR3 DNA: TGTGCCAGCAGGGTGTACAGCCTCACGGCCCAGCATTTT
V gene: TRBV2
J gene: TRBJ1-5
clone size: .
D gene: .

CDR3 protein: CASSHHAQTGAGYEQYF
CDR3 DNA: TGTGCCAGCAGCCACCATGCCCAGACGGGAGCGGGGTACGAGCAGTACTTC
V gene: TRBV3-1/TRBV3-2
J gene: TRBJ2-7
clone size: .
D gene: TRBD2

CDR3 protein: CASSRRTGATANTEAFF
CDR3 DNA: TGCGCCAGCAGCCGGAGGACAGGGGCAACAGCGAACACTGAAGCTTTCTTT
V gene: TRBV4-3
J gene: TRBJ1-1
clone size: .
D gene: TRBD1

CDR3 protein: CASTPTRGYGYTF
CDR3 DNA: TGTGCCAGTACCCCGACACGTGGATATGGCTACACCTTC
V gene: TRBV19
J gene: TRBJ1-2
clone size: .
D gene: .

CDR3 protein: CASSYGWLSVYF
CDR3 DNA: TGTGCCAGCAGTTACGGATGGTTGAGCGTCTACTTC
V gene: TRBV6-2/TRBV6-3
J gene: TRBJ2-7
clone size: .
D gene: .

CDR3 protein: CASSQVPPTGPDGYTF
CDR3 DNA: TGTGCCAGCAGCCAAGTCCCCCCGACAGGGCCGGATGGCTACACCTTC
V gene: TRBV3-1/TRBV3-2
J gene: TRBJ1-2
clone size: .
D gene: TRBD1

CDR3 protein: CASSPTSGRSETQYF
CDR3 DNA: TGTGCCAGCAGCCCGACTAGCGGGAGGAGTGAGACCCAGTACTTC
V gene: TRBV7-6
J gene: TRBJ2-5
clone size: .
D gene: TRBD2

CDR3 protein: CASSLSGAQHF
CDR3 DNA: TGTGCCAGCAGTCTTTCCGGGGCCCAGCATTTT
V gene: TRBV11-1
J gene: TRBJ1-5
clone size: .
D gene: .

CDR3 protein: CASTVGRQGSHQPQHF
CDR3 DNA: TGTGCCAGTACCGTAGGGCGACAGGGGTCCCATCAGCCCCAGCATTTT
V gene: TRBV19
J gene: TRBJ1-5
clone size: .
D gene: TRBD1

CDR3 protein: CASKPAGTVNTEAFF
CDR3 DNA: TGTGCCAGCAAACCCGCCGGGACAGTGAACACTGAAGCTTTCTTT
V gene: TRBV6-5
J gene: TRBJ1-1
clone size: .
D gene: TRBD1

CDR3 protein: CASSSLFSYEQYF
CDR3 DNA: TGTGCCAGCAGCTCCCTTTTCTCCTACGAGCAGTACTTC
V gene: TRBV7-2
J gene: TRBJ2-7
clone size: .
D gene: .

CDR3 protein: CASSSRQGNQPQHF
CDR3 DNA: TGCGCCAGCAGCTCCCGACAGGGCAATCAGCCCCAGCATTTT
V gene: TRBV4-1
J gene: TRBJ1-5
clone size: .
D gene: .

CDR3 protein: CASSLDRSSYEQYF
CDR3 DNA: TGTGCCAGCAGCTTGGACAGAAGCTCCTACGAGCAGTACTTC
V gene: TRBV5-4
J gene: TRBJ2-7
clone size: .
D gene: .

CDR3 protein: CASSGTSGDLYNEQFF
CDR3 DNA: TGTGCCAGCAGTGGGACTAGCGGGGACCTTTACAATGAGCAGTTCTTC
V gene: TRBV28
J gene: TRBJ2-1
clone size: once
D gene: TRBD2

CDR3 protein: CASKNGQGASGYTF
CDR3 DNA: TGCGCCAGCAAAAACGGACAGGGGGCTAGTGGCTACACCTTC
V gene: TRBV10-2
J gene: TRBJ1-2
clone size: .
D gene: TRBD1

CDR3 protein: CAISDLADSSNYGYTF
CDR3 DNA: TGTGCCATCAGTGATCTAGCGGACAGTTCTAACTATGGCTACACCTTC
V gene: TRBV10-3
J gene: TRBJ1-2
clone size: .
D gene: .

CDR3 protein: CAMGTGTGGDEQYF
CDR3 DNA: TGTGCCATGGGAACCGGGACAGGGGGCGACGAGCAGTACTTC
V gene: TRBV10-3
J gene: TRBJ2-7
clone size: .
D gene: TRBD1

CDR3 protein: CSAVGREPPYEQYF
CDR3 DNA: TGCAGCGCCGTGGGGCGGGAGCCCCCCTACGAGCAGTACTTC
V gene: TRBV29-1
J gene: TRBJ2-7
clone size: .
D gene: TRBD2

CDR3 protein: CASSPGTGLGEKLFF
CDR3 DNA: TGTGCCAGCAGCCCCGGGACAGGGTTGGGTGAAAAACTGTTTTTT
V gene: TRBV7-2
J gene: TRBJ1-4
clone size: .
D gene: TRBD1

CDR3 protein: CASSFPGGWNRPQHF
CDR3 DNA: TGTGCCAGCAGCTTCCCGGGGGGGTGGAATCGGCCCCAGCATTTT
V gene: TRBV7-2
J gene: TRBJ1-5
clone size: .
D gene: .

CDR3 protein: CASSESGSGYTF
CDR3 DNA: TGTGCCAGCAGTGAATCTGGGAGCGGCTACACCTTC
V gene: TRBV6-1
J gene: TRBJ1-2
clone size: .
D gene: .

CDR3 protein: CASSKRFYEQYF
CDR3 DNA: TGTGCCAGCAGCAAGAGGTTTTACGAGCAGTACTTC
V gene: TRBV21-1
J gene: TRBJ2-7
clone size: few
D gene: .

CDR3 protein: CASGWFLLWQFF
CDR3 DNA: TGTGCCAGCGGCTGGTTCCTTTTGTGGCAGTTCTTC
V gene: TRBV10-3
J gene: TRBJ2-1
clone size: .
D gene: .

CDR3 protein: CATSDRSGGNNEQFF
CDR3 DNA: TGTGCCACCAGTGATCGTAGCGGGGGGAACAATGAGCAGTTCTTC
V gene: TRBV24-1
J gene: TRBJ2-1
clone size: .
D gene: TRBD2

CDR3 protein: CASSHTIAGGSTDTQYF
CDR3 DNA: TGTGCCAGCAGTCACACTATAGCGGGCGGGAGCACAGATACGCAGTATTTT
V gene: TRBV27
J gene: TRBJ2-3
clone size: .
D gene: TRBD2

CDR3 protein: CASSRGQGPSVLTF
CDR3 DNA: TGTGCCAGCAGCCGAGGACAGGGGCCCTCCGTCCTGACTTTC
V gene: TRBV4-2
J gene: TRBJ2-6
clone size: .
D gene: TRBD1

CDR3 protein: CASRNRGGNTEAFF
CDR3 DNA: TGTGCCAGCAGGAACAGGGGGGGGAACACTGAAGCTTTCTTT
V gene: TRBV3-1/TRBV3-2
J gene: TRBJ1-1
clone size: .
D gene: TRBD1

CDR3 protein: CASSIPSGRAGQETQYF
CDR3 DNA: TGTGCCAGTAGTATACCTAGCGGGAGGGCCGGGCAAGAGACCCAGTACTTC
V gene: TRBV19
J gene: TRBJ2-5
clone size: .
D gene: TRBD2

CDR3 protein: CAREALEQFF
CDR3 DNA: TGTGCCAGAGAGGCTCTTGAGCAGTTCTTC
V gene: TRBV28
J gene: TRBJ2-1
clone size: .
D gene: .

CDR3 protein: CASAPWGLNYGYTF
CDR3 DNA: TGTGCCAGCGCCCCGTGGGGCCTTAACTATGGCTACACCTTC
V gene: TRBV6-6
J gene: TRBJ1-2
clone size: .
D gene: .

CDR3 protein: CASSPSSRGGASDTQYF
CDR3 DNA: TGTGCCAGCTCACCCTCCTCTCGCGGGGGGGCCTCAGATACGCAGTATTTT
V gene: TRBV18
J gene: TRBJ2-3
clone size: .
D gene: TRBD2